A selection of T cell receptor beta chains follows, all from one sample in a study of blood T cell repertoires in COVID-19. Sequencing was performed with immunoSEQ multiplex PCR; in TCRdb, only in-frame clones are kept and a portion is missing. This sample has roughly 70,000 clones, with about 88% found just once. The sample consisted of peripheral blood. The receptors stem from a man in his 70s with active or convalescent COVID-19. Each CDR3 is given with its conserved first and last residue. A D gene is named only where the DNA matches it firmly. Size is stated for part of the rows, as once, few or many counts, or as a class when the clone is expanded.

J | D | size | V | DNA | CDR3
TRBJ2-5 | TRBD2 | . | TRBV6-5 | TGTGCCAGCAGCTCTTTTAGGGAGGGAGAGACCCAGTACTTC | CASSSFREGETQYF
TRBJ1-1 | . | . | TRBV4-2 | TGTGCCAGCAGCCAAGGAGAAGGGGTGAACACTGAAGCTTTCTTT | CASSQGEGVNTEAFF
TRBJ1-2 | . | . | TRBV28 | TGTGCCAGCAGTTTATTAGGAGGCTATGGCTACACCTTC | CASSLLGGYGYTF
TRBJ2-2 | . | . | TRBV27 | TGTGCCAGCAGCTATATTTCGAACACCGGGGAGCTGTTTTTT | CASSYISNTGELFF
TRBJ1-6 | . | . | TRBV5-1 | TGCGCCAGCAGCTCGCGGACCCCGGGGTCACCCCTCCACTTT | CASSSRTPGSPLHF
TRBJ1-2 | . | . | TRBV6-1 | TGTGCCAGCAGTGAACTGGCGGTCTATGGCTACACCTTC | CASSELAVYGYTF
TRBJ2-3 | . | . | TRBV12-5 | TGTGCTAGTGGTCTAGGGGGTTTAGGAGATACGCAGTATTTT | CASGLGGLGDTQYF
TRBJ1-6 | . | . | TRBV28 | TGTGCCAGCGGAGCACCCGGGGGGCCCTATAATTCACCCCTCCACTTT | CASGAPGGPYNSPLHF
TRBJ1-1 | TRBD1 | . | TRBV27 | TGTGCCAGCAGTCCTTGGACAGGGGGCGCGAACACTGAAGCTTTCTTT | CASSPWTGGANTEAFF
TRBJ2-1 | TRBD2 | . | TRBV4-2 | TGTGCCAGCAGCCAAGGACGGAGCGGGGGATTGAATGAGCAGTTCTTC | CASSQGRSGGLNEQFF
TRBJ2-7 | TRBD1 | few | TRBV28 | TGTGCCAGCAGTACACCAGGGGGCGAACAGTACTTC | CASSTPGGEQYF
TRBJ2-4 | TRBD1 | once | TRBV3-1/TRBV3-2 | TGTGCCAGCAGCCAGGACTTTAGGACAGGCTCCAAAAACATTCAGTACTTC | CASSQDFRTGSKNIQYF
TRBJ2-1 | TRBD1 | . | TRBV24-1 | TGTGCCACCAGTGATACGACAGGGGGTGAAAACAATGAGCAGTTCTTC | CATSDTTGGENNEQFF
TRBJ2-3 | . | . | TRBV12-3/TRBV12-4 | TGTGCCAGCAGTTTAAGGGAGGCAGATACGCAGTATTTT | CASSLREADTQYF
TRBJ1-6 | . | . | TRBV28 | TGTGCCAGCAGTTTGAGTTGGTCACCCCTCCACTTT | CASSLSWSPLHF
TRBJ1-5 | . | . | TRBV4-1 | TGCGCCAGCAGCCCAGAAGGGACTTTCAGCAATCAGCCCCAGCATTTT | CASSPEGTFSNQPQHF
TRBJ2-3 | TRBD2 | . | TRBV10-2 | TGCGCCAGCAGCCTAGCGGGACCAGATACGCAGTATTTT | CASSLAGPDTQYF
TRBJ1-5 | TRBD1 | . | TRBV28 | TGTGCCAGCAGTTCCCGACAGGGGAGGCAGCCCCAGCATTTT | CASSSRQGRQPQHF
TRBJ1-5 | TRBD1 | . | TRBV6-5 | TGTGCCAGCAGTCATACAGGGGGTGGAAATCAGCCCCAGCATTTT | CASSHTGGGNQPQHF
TRBJ1-5 | TRBD1 | few | TRBV19 | TGTGCCAGTAGTAGGGACAGCAGCACTAGCAATCAGCCCCAGCATTTT | CASSRDSSTSNQPQHF
TRBJ2-3 | . | . | TRBV11-1 | TGTGCCAGCAGCCTCGACAGAAGCACAGATACGCAGTATTTT | CASSLDRSTDTQYF
TRBJ1-1 | . | . | TRBV28 | TGTGCCAGCAGTTTCATCACACCGATGAACACTGAAGCTTTCTTT | CASSFITPMNTEAFF
TRBJ2-1 | TRBD2 | once | TRBV5-5 | TGTGCCAGCAGCCGGAGCGGGACCTCCTACAATGAGCAGTTCTTC | CASSRSGTSYNEQFF
TRBJ2-7 | . | . | TRBV6-1 | TGTGCCAGCAGTGAAAACCTAGGTACCGAGCAGTACTTC | CASSENLGTEQYF
TRBJ2-7 | TRBD2 | . | TRBV3-1/TRBV3-2 | TGTGCCAGCAGCCCGGGGGGGTACGAGCAGTACTTC | CASSPGGYEQYF
TRBJ1-2 | TRBD1 | . | TRBV19 | TGTGCCAGTAGTAGGGACAGGGGGCATGGCTACACCTTC | CASSRDRGHGYTF
TRBJ2-6 | . | . | TRBV3-1/TRBV3-2 | TGTGCCAGCAGCCCGACAGAGACTAGACACAGCTCTGGGGCCAACGTCCTGACTTTC | CASSPTETRHSSGANVLTF
TRBJ2-7 | TRBD2 | . | TRBV10-3 | TGTGCCATCAGTGAGCCTAGCGGGAGGGGTGAGCAGTACTTC | CAISEPSGRGEQYF
TRBJ1-2 | . | . | TRBV10-2 | TGCGCCAGCAGTGAGTCGACCTCAGGGGAAAGGGCCCTCCTTAACTATGGCTACACCTTC | CASSESTSGERALLNYGYTF
TRBJ1-2 | . | . | TRBV28 | TGTGCCAGCAGTCGGTTTAACTATGGCTACACCTTC | CASSRFNYGYTF
TRBJ1-2 | TRBD1 | . | TRBV19 | TGTGCCAGCGGGGACAGAGACTATGGCTACACCTTC | CASGDRDYGYTF
TRBJ2-7 | . | . | TRBV7-2 | TGTGCCAGCAGCTTAGTCGGGAAGTACGAGCAGTACTTC | CASSLVGKYEQYF
TRBJ1-5 | . | few | TRBV7-8 | TGTGCCAGCAGCTTATGGGGGGACCAGCCCCAGCATTTT | CASSLWGDQPQHF
TRBJ2-7 | TRBD2 | . | TRBV18 | TGTGCCAGCTCACCCCAAGCGGGGGGCTACGAGCAGTACTTC | CASSPQAGGYEQYF
TRBJ1-2 | TRBD1 | once | TRBV12-3/TRBV12-4 | TGTGCCAGCACTCGACAGGGAGACTATGGCTACACCTTC | CASTRQGDYGYTF
TRBJ1-4 | . | . | TRBV7-9 | TGTGCCAGCAGCTTAGCTGGCGGGTTTGGTAATGAAAAACTGTTTTTT | CASSLAGGFGNEKLFF
TRBJ2-5 | TRBD1 | . | TRBV27 | TGTGCCAGCAGTTCTCGACAGGGAGAGACCCAGTACTTC | CASSSRQGETQYF